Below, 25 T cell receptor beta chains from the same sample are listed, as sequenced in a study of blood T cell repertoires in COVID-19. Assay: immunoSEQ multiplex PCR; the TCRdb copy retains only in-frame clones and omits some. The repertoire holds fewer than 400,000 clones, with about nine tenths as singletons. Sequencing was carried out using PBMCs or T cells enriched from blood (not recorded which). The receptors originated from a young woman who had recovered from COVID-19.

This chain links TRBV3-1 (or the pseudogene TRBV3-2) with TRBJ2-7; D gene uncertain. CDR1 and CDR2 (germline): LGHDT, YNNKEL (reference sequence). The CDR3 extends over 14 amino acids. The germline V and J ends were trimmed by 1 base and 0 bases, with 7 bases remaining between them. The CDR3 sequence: CASSQVLNSYEQYF. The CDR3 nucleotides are TGTGCCAGCAGCCAAGTCCTAAACTCCTACGAGCAGTACTTC.

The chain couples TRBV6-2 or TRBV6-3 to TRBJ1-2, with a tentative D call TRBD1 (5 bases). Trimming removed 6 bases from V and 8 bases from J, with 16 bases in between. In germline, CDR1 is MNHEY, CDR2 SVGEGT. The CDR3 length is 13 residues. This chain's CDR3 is CASSLRGGTGYTF. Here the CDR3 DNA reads TGTGCCAGCAGCCTTAGAGGCGGGACCGGCTACACCTTC.

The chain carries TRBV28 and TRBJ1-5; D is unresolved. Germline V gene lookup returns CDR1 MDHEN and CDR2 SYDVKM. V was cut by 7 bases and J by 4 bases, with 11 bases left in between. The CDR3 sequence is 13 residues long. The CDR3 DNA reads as TGTGCCAGCACCCCTAACCGAAATCAGCCCCAGCATTTT. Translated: CASTPNRNQPQHF.

This CDR3 is CASSPDRWETQYF. CDR3 nucleotides: TGTGCCAGCAGTCCCGACAGGTGGGAGACCCAGTACTTC. This chain uses TRBV28 with TRBJ2-5, with D perhaps matching TRBD1 (6 bases). The CDR3 runs to 13 residues. Germline CDR1 is MDHEN and CDR2 is SYDVKM. V was shortened by 5 bases and J by 5 bases, with 12 bases between the two germline ends.

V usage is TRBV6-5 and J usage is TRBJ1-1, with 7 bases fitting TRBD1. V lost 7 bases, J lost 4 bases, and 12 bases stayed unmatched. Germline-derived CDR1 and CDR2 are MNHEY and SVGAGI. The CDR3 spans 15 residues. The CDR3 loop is CASTPTQGGLTEAFF. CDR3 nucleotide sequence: TGTGCCAGCACCCCGACTCAGGGGGGCCTCACTGAAGCTTTCTTT.

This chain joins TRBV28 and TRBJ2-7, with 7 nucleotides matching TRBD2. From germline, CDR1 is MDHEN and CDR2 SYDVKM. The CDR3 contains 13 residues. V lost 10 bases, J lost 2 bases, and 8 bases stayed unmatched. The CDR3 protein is CATGGDSTYEQYF. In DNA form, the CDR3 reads TGTGCCACGGGAGGAGACAGCACCTACGAGCAGTACTTC.

CDR3 bases: TGTGCCAGCAGCCCTTGGGACCGGGACAGAGATAATTCACCCCTCCACTTT. Translating gives CASSPWDRDRDNSPLHF. The chain uses TRBV11-2 and TRBJ1-6, with 7 positions matching TRBD1. The germline V gene has CDR1 SGHAT and CDR2 FQNNGV. This CDR3 region has 17 residues. V shed 5 bases and J 5 bases; nucleotides not matched to a gene: 12.

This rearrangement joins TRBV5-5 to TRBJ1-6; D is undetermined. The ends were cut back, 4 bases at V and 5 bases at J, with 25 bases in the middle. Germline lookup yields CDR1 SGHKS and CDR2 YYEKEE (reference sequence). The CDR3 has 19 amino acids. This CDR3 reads CASSTHFPSLDGDNSPLHF. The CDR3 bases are TGTGCCAGCAGCACCCATTTCCCCTCTCTCGACGGAGATAATTCACCCCTCCACTTT.

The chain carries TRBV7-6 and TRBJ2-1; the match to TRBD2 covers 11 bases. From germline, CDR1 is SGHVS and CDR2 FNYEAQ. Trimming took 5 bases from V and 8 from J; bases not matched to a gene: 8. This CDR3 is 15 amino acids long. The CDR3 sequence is CASSPSSGGADEQFF. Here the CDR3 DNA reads TGTGCCAGCAGCCCCAGTAGCGGGGGGGCGGATGAGCAGTTCTTC.

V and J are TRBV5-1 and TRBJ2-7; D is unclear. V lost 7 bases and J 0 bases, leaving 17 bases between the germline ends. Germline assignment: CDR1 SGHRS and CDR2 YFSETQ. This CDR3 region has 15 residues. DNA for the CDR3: TGCGCCAGCCGCGCCTTGGCGGAGAGCTCCTACGAGCAGTACTTC. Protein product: CASRALAESSYEQYF.

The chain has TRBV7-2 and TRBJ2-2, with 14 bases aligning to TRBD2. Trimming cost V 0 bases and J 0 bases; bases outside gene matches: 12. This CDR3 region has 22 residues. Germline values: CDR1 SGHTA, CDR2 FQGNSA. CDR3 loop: CASSLAGGLAGGDLANTGELFF. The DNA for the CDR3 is TGTGCCAGCAGCTTAGCCGGTGGACTAGCGGGAGGCGACTTAGCGAACACCGGGGAGCTGTTTTTT.

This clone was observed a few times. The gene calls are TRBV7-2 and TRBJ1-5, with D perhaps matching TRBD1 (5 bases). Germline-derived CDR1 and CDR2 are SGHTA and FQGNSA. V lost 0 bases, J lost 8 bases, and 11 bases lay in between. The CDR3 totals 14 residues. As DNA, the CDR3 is TGTGCCAGCAGCTTAGCAGGGGTTTTAAAGCCCCAGCATTTT. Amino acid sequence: CASSLAGVLKPQHF.

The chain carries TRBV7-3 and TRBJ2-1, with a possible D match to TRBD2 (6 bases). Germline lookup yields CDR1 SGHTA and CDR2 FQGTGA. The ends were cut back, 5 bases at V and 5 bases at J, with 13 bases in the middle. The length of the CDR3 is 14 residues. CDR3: CASSPAGPNNEQFF. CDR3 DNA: TGTGCCAGCAGCCCGGCGGGACCAAACAATGAGCAGTTCTTC.

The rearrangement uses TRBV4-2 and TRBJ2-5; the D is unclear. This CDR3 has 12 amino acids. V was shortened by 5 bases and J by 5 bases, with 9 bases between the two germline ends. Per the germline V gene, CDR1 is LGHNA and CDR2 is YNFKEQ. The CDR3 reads CASSSSRETQYF. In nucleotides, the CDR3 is TGTGCCAGCAGCTCAAGTCGGGAGACCCAGTACTTC.

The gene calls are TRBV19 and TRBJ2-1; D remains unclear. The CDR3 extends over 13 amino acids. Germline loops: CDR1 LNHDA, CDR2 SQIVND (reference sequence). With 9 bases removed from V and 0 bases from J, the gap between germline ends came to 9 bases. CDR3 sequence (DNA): TGTGCCAGCCAAAGCGCCTCCTACAATGAGCAGTTCTTC. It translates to CASQSASYNEQFF.

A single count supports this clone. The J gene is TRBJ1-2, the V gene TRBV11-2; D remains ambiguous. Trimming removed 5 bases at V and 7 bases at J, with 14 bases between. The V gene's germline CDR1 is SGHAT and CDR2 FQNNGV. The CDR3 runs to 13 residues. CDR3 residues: CASSPTGMAGYTF. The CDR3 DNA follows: TGTGCCAGCAGCCCTACGGGGATGGCTGGCTACACCTTC. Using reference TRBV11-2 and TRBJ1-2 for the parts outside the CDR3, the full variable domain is EAGVAQSPRYKIIEKRQSVAFWCNPISGHATLYWYQQILGQGPKLLIQFQNNGVVDDSQLPKDRFSAERLKGVDSTLKIQPAKLEDSAVYLCASSPTGMAGYTFGSGTRLTVV.

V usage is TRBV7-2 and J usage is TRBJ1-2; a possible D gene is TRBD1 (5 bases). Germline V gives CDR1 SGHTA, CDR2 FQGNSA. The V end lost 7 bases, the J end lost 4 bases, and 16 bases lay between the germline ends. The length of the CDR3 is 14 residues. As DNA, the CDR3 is TGTGCCAGCACCCCCCGTCAGGGTATCTATGGCTACACCTTC. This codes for CASTPRQGIYGYTF. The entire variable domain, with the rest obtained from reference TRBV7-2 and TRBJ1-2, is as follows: GAGVSQSPSNKVTEKGKDVELRCDPISGHTALYWYRQSLGQGLEFLIYFQGNSAPDKSGLPSDRFSAERTGGSVSTLTIQRTQQEDSAVYLCASTPRQGIYGYTFGSGTRLTVV.

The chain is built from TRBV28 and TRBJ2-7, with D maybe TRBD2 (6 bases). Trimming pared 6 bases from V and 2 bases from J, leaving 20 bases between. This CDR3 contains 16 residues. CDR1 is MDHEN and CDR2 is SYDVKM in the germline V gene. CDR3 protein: CASSTISRRATYEQYF. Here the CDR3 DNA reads TGTGCCAGCAGCACCATCAGTAGGAGGGCTACCTACGAGCAGTACTTC.

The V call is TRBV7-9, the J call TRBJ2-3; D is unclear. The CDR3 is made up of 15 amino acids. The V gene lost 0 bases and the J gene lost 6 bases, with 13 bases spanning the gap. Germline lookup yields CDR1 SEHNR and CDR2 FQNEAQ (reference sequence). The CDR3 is CASSLAAHFGDTQYF. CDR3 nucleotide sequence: TGTGCCAGCAGCTTAGCGGCTCATTTCGGGGATACGCAGTATTTT.

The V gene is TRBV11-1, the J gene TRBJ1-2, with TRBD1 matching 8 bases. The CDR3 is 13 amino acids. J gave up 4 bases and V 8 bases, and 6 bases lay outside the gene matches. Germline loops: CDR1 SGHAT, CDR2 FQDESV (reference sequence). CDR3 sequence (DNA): TGTGCCAGCGGCCAGGGGGCGGGCTATGGCTACACCTTC. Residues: CASGQGAGYGYTF. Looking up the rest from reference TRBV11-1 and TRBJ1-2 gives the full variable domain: EAEVAQSPRYKITEKSQAVAFWCDPISGHATLYWYRQILGQGPELLVQFQDESVVDDSQLPKDRFSAERLKGVDSTLKIQPAELGDSAMYLCASGQGAGYGYTFGSGTRLTVV.

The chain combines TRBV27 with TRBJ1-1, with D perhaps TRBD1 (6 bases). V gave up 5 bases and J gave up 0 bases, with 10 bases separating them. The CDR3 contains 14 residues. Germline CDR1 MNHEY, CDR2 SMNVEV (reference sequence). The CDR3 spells CASSVGAVNTEAFF. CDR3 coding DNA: TGTGCCAGCAGTGTGGGGGCGGTGAACACTGAAGCTTTCTTT.

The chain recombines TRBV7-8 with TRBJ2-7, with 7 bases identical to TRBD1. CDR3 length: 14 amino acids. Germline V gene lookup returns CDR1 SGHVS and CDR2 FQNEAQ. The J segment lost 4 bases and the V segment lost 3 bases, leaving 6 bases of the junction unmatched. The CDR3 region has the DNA TGTGCCAGCAGCTTCTCCGAGGGGGCGTACGAGCAGTACTTC. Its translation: CASSFSEGAYEQYF.

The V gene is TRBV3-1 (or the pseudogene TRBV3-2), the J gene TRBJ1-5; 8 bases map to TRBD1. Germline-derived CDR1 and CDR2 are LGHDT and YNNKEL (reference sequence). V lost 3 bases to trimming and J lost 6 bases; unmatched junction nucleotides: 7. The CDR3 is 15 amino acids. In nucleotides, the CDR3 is TGTGCCAGCAGCCAGAGACAGGGGATAACTCAGCCCCAGCATTTT. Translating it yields CASSQRQGITQPQHF.

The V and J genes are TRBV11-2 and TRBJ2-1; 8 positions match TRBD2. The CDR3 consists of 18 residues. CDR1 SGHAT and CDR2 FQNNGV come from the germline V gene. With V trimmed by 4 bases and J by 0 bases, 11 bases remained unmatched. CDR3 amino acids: CASSWGGGGTSSYNEQFF. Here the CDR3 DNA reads TGTGCCAGCAGCTGGGGTGGCGGGGGGACGAGCTCCTACAATGAGCAGTTCTTC.

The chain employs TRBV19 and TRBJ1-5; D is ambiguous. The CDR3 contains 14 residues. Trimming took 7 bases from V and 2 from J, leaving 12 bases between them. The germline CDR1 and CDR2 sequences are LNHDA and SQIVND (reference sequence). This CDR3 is CASIGGVRNQPQHF. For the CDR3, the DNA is TGTGCCAGTATCGGCGGGGTGCGCAATCAGCCCCAGCATTTT.